The rows below give T cell receptor beta chains drawn from one sample of a study of beta chain features in type 1 diabetes. The repertoire was sequenced with immunoSEQ multiplex PCR; TCRdb's copy has only in-frame clones and lacks some. The sample has some 160,000 clones; 8% to 8.5% are singletons. Sequenced: central memory CD4+ T cells from blood. Source of these receptors: a woman aged 18-35 years with type 1 diabetes. Both conserved end residues are part of each CDR3. A D gene is named only where the DNA matches it firmly. Size is omitted from some rows. Given values are once, few, many or a class for expanded clones.

>NA|TRBV6-5|TRBJ2-5|NA
CASSFGTGGQTQYF
>NA|TRBV6-5|TRBJ2-7|NA
CASSSGSGYYEQYF
>NA|TRBV28|TRBJ2-7|TRBD2
CASSSTGTSGRAQYF
>few|TRBV27|TRBJ2-5|NA
CASWSWEETQYF
>few|TRBV28|TRBJ1-2|NA
CASSLSGRGDTF
>few|TRBV18|TRBJ1-2|NA
CASSPGSSTNYGYTF
>few|TRBV28|TRBJ1-2|NA
CASSRDYGYTF
>few|TRBV4-2|TRBJ2-7|NA
CASSQDRASRIYEQYF
>many|TRBV4-3|TRBJ2-2|TRBD1
CASSRDEGAPGELFF
>few|TRBV2|TRBJ2-1|TRBD1
CASTYTGGAEQFF
>few|TRBV6-6|TRBJ1-2|TRBD1
CASRTGADGYTF
>NA|TRBV5-1|TRBJ2-1|TRBD2
CASSLAGLASTNEQFF
>few|TRBV5-1|TRBJ2-3|TRBD2
CASSLAVRGSGDTQYF
>few|TRBV7-2|TRBJ1-1|NA
CASSLLSGSTEAFF
>few|TRBV7-9|TRBJ1-5|NA
CASSSLGQPQHF
>few|TRBV9|TRBJ2-3|NA
CASIKRFTDTQYF
>once|TRBV7-6|TRBJ1-6|NA
CASSLAGENNSPLHF
>few|TRBV7-9|TRBJ1-1|NA
CASSLEPNTEAFF
>NA|TRBV7-6|TRBJ2-7|TRBD2
CASSLPAGGKGEQYF
>many|TRBV29-1|TRBJ1-5|TRBD1
CSAGQGSNQPQHF
>NA|TRBV7-2|TRBJ2-3|NA
CASSSGYTDTQYF
>NA|TRBV18|TRBJ2-3|NA
CASSPGNSGGDTQYF
>few|TRBV30|TRBJ2-1|TRBD2
CAWSMGERGQFF
>NA|TRBV10-3|TRBJ2-3|TRBD1
CATEAQDRVGDTQYF
>few|TRBV4-3|TRBJ2-5|NA
CASSQEGSSETQYF
>NA|TRBV5-1|TRBJ2-1|NA
CASRKVEGHNEQFF
>NA|TRBV5-1|TRBJ2-6|NA
CASSVRGSGANVLTF
>few|TRBV6-6|TRBJ2-1|NA
CASSSEDYNEQFF
>NA|TRBV10-2|TRBJ2-5|NA
CASSPQGLETQYF
>few|TRBV12-5|TRBJ1-2|NA
CASGLGTHGYTF
>NA|TRBV5-1|TRBJ2-3|NA
CASSRDLDTQYF
>NA|TRBV27|TRBJ1-1|TRBD1
CASSLNRGNTEAFF
>few|TRBV7-7|TRBJ2-5|NA
CASSLGGGVETQYF
>NA|TRBV2|TRBJ2-6|TRBD1
CASTTGGAGANVLTF
>NA|TRBV7-2|TRBJ2-7|TRBD2
CASSLATSGSYEQYF
>few|TRBV18|TRBJ2-5|TRBD2
CASSPLAGGQETQYF